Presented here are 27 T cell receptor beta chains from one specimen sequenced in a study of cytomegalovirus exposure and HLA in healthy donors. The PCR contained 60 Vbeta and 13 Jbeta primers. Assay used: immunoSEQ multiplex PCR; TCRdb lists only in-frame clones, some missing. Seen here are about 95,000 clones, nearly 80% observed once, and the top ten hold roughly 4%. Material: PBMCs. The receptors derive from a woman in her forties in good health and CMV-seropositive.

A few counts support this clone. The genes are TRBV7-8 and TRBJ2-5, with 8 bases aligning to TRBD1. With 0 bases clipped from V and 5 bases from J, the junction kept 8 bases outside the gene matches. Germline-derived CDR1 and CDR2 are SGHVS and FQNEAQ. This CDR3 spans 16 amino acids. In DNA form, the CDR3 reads TGTGCCAGCAGCTTAGCGCCAGGGGGCAGAACGGAGACCCAGTACTTC. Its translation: CASSLAPGGRTETQYF.

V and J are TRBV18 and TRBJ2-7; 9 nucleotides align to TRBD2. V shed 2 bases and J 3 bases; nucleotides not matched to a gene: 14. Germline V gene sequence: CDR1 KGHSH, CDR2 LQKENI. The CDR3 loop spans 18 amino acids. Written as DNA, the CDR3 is TGTGCCAGCTCACCATACCAACCTAGCGGGATTGAAGTCTACGAGCAGTACTTC. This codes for CASSPYQPSGIEVYEQYF. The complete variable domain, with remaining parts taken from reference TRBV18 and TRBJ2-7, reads NAGVMQNPRHLVRRRGQEARLRCSPMKGHSHVYWYRQLPEEGLKFMVYLQKENIIDESGMPKERFSAEFPKEGPSILRIQQVVRGDSAAYFCASSPYQPSGIEVYEQYFGPGTRLTVT.

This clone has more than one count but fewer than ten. As DNA, the CDR3 is TGCGCCAGCAGTGAGTCGTTCAGTATATCAAGGGGAGCTTTCTTT. This sequence encodes CASSESFSISRGAFF. This chain links TRBV10-2 with TRBJ1-1; maybe TRBD1 (5 bases). V shed 0 bases and J shed 10 bases, with 18 bases lying between them. Germline assignment: CDR1 WSHSY and CDR2 SAAADI. This CDR3 has 15 residues.

Written as DNA, the CDR3 is TGTGCCAGCAGCCCCGGACCGGCGGGGGAGCAGTACTTC. This encodes CASSPGPAGEQYF. The V gene is TRBV5-4, the J gene TRBJ2-7; tentative D call: TRBD2 (6 bases). Trimming shortened V by 4 bases and J by 7 bases, and 15 bases separated the two germline ends. The V gene's germline CDR1 is SGHNT and CDR2 YYREEE (reference sequence). This CDR3 region has 13 residues.

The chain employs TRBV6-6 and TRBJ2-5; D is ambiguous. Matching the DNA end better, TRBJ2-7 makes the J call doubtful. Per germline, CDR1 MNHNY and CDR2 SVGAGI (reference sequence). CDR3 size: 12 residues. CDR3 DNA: TGTGCCAGCAGCTATCAGGCGTACGAGCAGTACTTC. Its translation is CASSYQAYEQYF.

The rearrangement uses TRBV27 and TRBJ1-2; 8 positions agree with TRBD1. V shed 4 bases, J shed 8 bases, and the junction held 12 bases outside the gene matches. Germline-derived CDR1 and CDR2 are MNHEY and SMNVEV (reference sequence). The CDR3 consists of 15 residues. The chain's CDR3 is CASSSNRGSLWGYTF. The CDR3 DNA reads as TGTGCCAGCAGTTCAAACAGGGGGAGCCTCTGGGGCTACACCTTC.

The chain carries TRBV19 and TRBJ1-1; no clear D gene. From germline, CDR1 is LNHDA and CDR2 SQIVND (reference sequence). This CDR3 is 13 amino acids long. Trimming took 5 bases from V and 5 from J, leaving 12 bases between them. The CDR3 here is CASSVQVHTEAFF. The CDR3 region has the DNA TGTGCCAGTAGTGTTCAGGTTCATACTGAAGCTTTCTTT.

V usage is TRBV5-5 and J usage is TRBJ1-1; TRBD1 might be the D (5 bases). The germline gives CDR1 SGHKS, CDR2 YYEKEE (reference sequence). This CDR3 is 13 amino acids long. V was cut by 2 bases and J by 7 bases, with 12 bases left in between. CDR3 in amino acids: CASSFPQAIEAFF. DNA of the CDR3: TGTGCCAGCAGCTTCCCACAGGCCATTGAAGCTTTCTTT.

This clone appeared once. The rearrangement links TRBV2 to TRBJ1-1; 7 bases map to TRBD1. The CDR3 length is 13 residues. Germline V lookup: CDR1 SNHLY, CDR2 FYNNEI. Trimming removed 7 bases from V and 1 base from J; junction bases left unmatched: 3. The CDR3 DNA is TGTGCCAGCAATAGGGGGCCGAACACTGAAGCTTTCTTT. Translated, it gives CASNRGPNTEAFF.

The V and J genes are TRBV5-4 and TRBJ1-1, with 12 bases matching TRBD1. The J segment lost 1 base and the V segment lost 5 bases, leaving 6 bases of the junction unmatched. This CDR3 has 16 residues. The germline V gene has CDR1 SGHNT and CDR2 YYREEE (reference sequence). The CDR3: CASSGGTGGGNTEAFF. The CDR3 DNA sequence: TGTGCCAGCAGTGGGGGGACAGGGGGCGGGAACACTGAAGCTTTCTTT.

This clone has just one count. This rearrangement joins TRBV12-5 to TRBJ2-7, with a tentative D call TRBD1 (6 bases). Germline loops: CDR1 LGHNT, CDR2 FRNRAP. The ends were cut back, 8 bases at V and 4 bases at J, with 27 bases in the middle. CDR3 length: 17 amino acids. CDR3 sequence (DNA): TGTGCTAGTAGGGTAACAGGGAGAAGTGTGAGGGTATACGAGCAGTACTTC. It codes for CASRVTGRSVRVYEQYF.

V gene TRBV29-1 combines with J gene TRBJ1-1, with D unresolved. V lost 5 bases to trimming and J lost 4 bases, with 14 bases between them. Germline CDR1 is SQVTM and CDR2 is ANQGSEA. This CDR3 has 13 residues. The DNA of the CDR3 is TGCAGCGTTATCAATGCCCTCGGCACTGAAGCTTTCTTT. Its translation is CSVINALGTEAFF.

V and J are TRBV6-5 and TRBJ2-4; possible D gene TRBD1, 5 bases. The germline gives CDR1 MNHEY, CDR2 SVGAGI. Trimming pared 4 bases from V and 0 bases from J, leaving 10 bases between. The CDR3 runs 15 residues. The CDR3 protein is CASSSTALAKNIQYF. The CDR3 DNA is TGTGCCAGCAGTTCGACAGCGCTAGCCAAAAACATTCAGTACTTC.

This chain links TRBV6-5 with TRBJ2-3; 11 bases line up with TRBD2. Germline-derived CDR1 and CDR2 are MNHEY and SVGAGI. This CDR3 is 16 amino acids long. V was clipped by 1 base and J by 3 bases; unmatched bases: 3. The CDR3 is CASSYLLAGVTDTQYF. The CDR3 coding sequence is TGTGCCAGCAGTTACTTACTAGCGGGGGTTACAGATACGCAGTATTTT.

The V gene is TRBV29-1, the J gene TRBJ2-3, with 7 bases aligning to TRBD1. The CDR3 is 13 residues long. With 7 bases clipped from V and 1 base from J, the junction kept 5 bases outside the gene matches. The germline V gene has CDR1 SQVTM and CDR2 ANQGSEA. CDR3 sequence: CSGDTGGTDTQYF. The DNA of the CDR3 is TGCAGCGGGGATACAGGGGGCACAGATACGCAGTATTTT.

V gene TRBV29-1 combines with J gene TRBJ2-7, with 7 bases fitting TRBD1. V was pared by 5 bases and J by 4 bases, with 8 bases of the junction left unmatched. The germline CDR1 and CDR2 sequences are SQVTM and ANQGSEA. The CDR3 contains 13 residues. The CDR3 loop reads CSVRGQKYYEQYF. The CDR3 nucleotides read TGCAGCGTTCGGGGACAGAAATATTACGAGCAGTACTTC.

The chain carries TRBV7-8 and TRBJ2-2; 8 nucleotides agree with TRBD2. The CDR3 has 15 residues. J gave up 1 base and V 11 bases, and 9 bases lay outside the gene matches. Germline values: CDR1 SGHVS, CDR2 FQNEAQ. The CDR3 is CASSGRGGNTGELFF. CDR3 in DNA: TGTGCCTCGAGCGGTCGGGGGGGGAACACCGGGGAGCTGTTTTTT.

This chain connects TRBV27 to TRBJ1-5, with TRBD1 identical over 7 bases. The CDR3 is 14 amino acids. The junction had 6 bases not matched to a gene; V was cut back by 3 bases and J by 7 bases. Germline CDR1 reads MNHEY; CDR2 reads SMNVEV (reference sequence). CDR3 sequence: CASSFRQGGQPQHF. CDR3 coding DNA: TGTGCCAGCAGTTTCAGACAGGGCGGGCAGCCCCAGCATTTT.

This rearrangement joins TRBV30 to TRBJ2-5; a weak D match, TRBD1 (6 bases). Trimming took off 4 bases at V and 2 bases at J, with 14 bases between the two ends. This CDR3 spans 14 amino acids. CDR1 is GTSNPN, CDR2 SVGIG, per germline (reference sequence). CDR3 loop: CAWNRQAEQETQYF. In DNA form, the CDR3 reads TGTGCCTGGAACCGACAGGCCGAACAAGAGACCCAGTACTTC.

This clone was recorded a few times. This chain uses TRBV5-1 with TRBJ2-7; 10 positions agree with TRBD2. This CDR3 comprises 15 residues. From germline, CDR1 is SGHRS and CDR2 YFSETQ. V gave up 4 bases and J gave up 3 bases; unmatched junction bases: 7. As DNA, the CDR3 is TGCGCCAGCAGCCTAACTAGCGGGAATTACTACGAGCAGTACTTC. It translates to CASSLTSGNYYEQYF.

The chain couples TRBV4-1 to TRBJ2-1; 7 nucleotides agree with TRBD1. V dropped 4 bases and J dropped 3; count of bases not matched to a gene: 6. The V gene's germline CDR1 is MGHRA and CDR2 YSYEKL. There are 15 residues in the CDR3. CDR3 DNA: TGCGCCAGCAGCCCAGAGGGGGCCCACTACAATGAGCAGTTCTTC. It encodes CASSPEGAHYNEQFF.

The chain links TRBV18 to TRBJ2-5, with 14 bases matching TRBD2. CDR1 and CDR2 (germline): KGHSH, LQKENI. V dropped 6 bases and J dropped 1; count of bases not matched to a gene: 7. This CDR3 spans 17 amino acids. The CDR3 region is CASSLGTSGSGQETQYF. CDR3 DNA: TGTGCCAGCTCCCTCGGGACTAGCGGGAGCGGCCAAGAGACCCAGTACTTC.

The CDR3 is CASSREGTGNYEQYF. The CDR3 DNA sequence: TGCGCCAGCAGCCGAGAAGGGACAGGGAACTACGAGCAGTACTTC. J is TRBJ2-7 and V is TRBV4-1; 9 positions match TRBD1. The CDR3 contains 15 residues. Trimming at V came to 4 bases and at J to 3 bases, leaving 7 bases not matched to a gene. Germline V lookup: CDR1 MGHRA, CDR2 YSYEKL.

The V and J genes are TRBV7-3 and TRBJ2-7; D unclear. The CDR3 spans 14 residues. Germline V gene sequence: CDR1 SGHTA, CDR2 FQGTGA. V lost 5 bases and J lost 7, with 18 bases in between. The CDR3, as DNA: TGTGCCAGCAGCCCCACCGGTGGCGGAGAGGAGCAGTACTTC. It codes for CASSPTGGGEEQYF.

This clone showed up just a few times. CDR3 amino acids: CASSSLAAGQYF. CDR3 nucleotides: TGTGCCAGCAGCTCCCTAGCGGCAGGGCAGTACTTC. The chain joins TRBV7-2 to TRBJ2-7; TRBD2 agrees at 7 bases. V was clipped by 4 bases and J by 9 bases; unmatched bases: 6. CDR1 is SGHTA, CDR2 FQGNSA, per germline. The CDR3 length is 12 residues.

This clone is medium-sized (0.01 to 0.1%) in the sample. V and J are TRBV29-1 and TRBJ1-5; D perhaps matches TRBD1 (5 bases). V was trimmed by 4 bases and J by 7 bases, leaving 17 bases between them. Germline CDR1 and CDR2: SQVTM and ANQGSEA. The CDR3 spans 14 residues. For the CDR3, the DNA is TGCAGCGTTGGGGAAGATATAGCAGGGCAGCCCCAGCATTTT. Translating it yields CSVGEDIAGQPQHF. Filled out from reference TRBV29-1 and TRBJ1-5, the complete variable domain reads SAVISQKPSRDICQRGTSLTIQCQVDSQVTMMFWYRQQPGQSLTLIATANQGSEATYESGFVIDKFPISRPNLTFSTLTVSNMSPEDSSIYLCSVGEDIAGQPQHFGDGTRLSIL.

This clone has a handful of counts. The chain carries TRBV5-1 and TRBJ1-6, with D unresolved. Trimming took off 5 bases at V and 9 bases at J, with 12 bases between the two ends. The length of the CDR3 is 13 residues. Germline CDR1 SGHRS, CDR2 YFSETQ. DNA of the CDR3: TGCGCCAGCAGAGAGGGATCGGGTTCACCCCTCCACTTT. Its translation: CASREGSGSPLHF.